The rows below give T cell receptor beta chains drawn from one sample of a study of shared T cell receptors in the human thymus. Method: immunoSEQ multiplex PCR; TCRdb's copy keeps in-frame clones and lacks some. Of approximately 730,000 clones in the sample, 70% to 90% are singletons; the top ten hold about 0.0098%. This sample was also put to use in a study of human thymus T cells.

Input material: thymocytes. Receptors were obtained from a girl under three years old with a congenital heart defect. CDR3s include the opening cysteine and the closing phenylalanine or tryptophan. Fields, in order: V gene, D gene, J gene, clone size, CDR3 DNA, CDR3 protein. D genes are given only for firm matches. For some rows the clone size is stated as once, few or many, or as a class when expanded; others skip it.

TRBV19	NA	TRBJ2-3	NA	TGTGCCAGTATGGTGGGGGCGCGGTCAGATACGCAGTATTTT	CASMVGARSDTQYF
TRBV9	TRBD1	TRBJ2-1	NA	TGTGCCAGCAGCGTAGAAGTTTTTGCGGGACAGGTAGGGAATGAGCAGTTCTTC	CASSVEVFAGQVGNEQFF
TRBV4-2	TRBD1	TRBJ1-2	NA	TGTGCCAGCAGCCAAGCCCCGCGAGGGGGCGGGACTAACTATGGCTACACCTTC	CASSQAPRGGGTNYGYTF
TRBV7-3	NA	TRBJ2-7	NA	TGTGCCAGCAGCTTGCTGGAGGACCTCTCCTACGAGCAGTACTTC	CASSLLEDLSYEQYF
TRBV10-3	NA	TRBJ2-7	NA	TGTGCCATCAGTGAACCGGACAGCTACGAGCAGTACTTC	CAISEPDSYEQYF
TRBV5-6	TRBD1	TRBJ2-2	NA	TGTGCCAGCAGCTTGTCCGACAGGGGGCGGGTCACCGGGGAGCTGTTTTTT	CASSLSDRGRVTGELFF
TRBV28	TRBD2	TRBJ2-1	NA	TGTGCCAGTTTTGGGGGCGGGGGGTCCTACAATGAGCAGTTCTTC	CASFGGGGSYNEQFF
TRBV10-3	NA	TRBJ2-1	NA	TGTGCCATCAGTGCAACCCAAGCACAGGTCTACAATGAGCAGTTCTTC	CAISATQAQVYNEQFF
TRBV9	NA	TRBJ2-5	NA	TGTGCCAGCAGCGTAAAGGGGTCCGCGACCCAGTACTTC	CASSVKGSATQYF
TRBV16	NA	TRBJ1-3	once	TGTGCCAGCAGCCAATCCGCGAGCTCTGGAAACACCATATATTTT	CASSQSASSGNTIYF
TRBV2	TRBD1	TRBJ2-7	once	TGTGCCAGCGTCCTCCGGGACAGGGGTTCTTCCTACGAGCAGTACTTC	CASVLRDRGSSYEQYF